A selection of T cell receptor beta chains follows, all from one sample in a study of post-analysis software for immune sequencing data. TCRdb passed the PCR reads through MiXCR, listing each CDR3 protein once. The data hold approximately 660,000 distinct CDR3 sequences, with around 64% observed a single time. The sample comprised blood. These receptors were obtained from a girl under 10 years old with multiple sclerosis. CDR3s leave out the opening cysteine and the closing phenylalanine or tryptophan. Fields, in order: V gene, J gene, CDR3 protein.

>TRBV7-9|TRBJ1-2
ASSPKGGQAPHYGYT
>TRBV28|TRBJ2-4
ASSSSHKNIQY
>TRBV9|TRBJ2-3
ASSARSRPTDTQY
>TRBV29-1|TRBJ1-1
SVVIRQNTEAF
>TRBV4-3|TRBJ2-5
ASSQDLMGDQY
>TRBV4-1|TRBJ2-3
ASSQDGTGFDTQY
>TRBV6-2/TRBV6-3|TRBJ2-1
ASGAIMDEQF
>TRBV5-1|TRBJ2-3
ASFSGRSTDTQY
>TRBV7-9|TRBJ1-2
ASRGDRGNHGYT
>TRBV7-3|TRBJ1-2
ASRMGSEGYT
>TRBV12-3/TRBV12-4|NA
ASSLSISGGAETQY
>TRBV15|TRBJ2-7
ATSRALQPYEQY
>TRBV11-2|TRBJ2-3
ASSSMGRSTDTQY
>TRBV7-2|TRBJ2-5
ACREPYQETQY
>TRBV7-9|TRBJ2-1
ASSPIARRNYNEQF
>TRBV13|TRBJ1-2
TSSQGRSAYGYT
>TRBV2|TRBJ1-5
ASSVYRGVQPQH
>TRBV2|TRBJ2-1
ASSHGTYRVDEQF
>TRBV12-3/TRBV12-4|TRBJ2-5
ASSLVWGRETQY
>TRBV7-9|TRBJ2-3
ASSLTSGVRRDTQY
>TRBV20-1|TRBJ2-1
SARGGQYNEQF
>TRBV29-1|TRBJ2-1
SVRVGGRDNEQF
>TRBV12-3/TRBV12-4|TRBJ2-4
ASSFEPGTGNIQY
>TRBV4-2|TRBJ1-2
ASSQGGFGYT
>TRBV20-1|TRBJ2-3
SARGPEGDTQY
>TRBV7-3|TRBJ2-1
ASSPHSSGGGNEQF
>TRBV11-2|TRBJ2-7
ASSSTDRSPFYEQY
>TRBV5-1|TRBJ2-7
ASSIRPGVDYEQY
>TRBV4-2|TRBJ1-6
ASSLARGGSPLH
>TRBV20-1|TRBJ1-5
SARAGDVNQPQH
>TRBV7-3|TRBJ2-1
ASSSGAGGSYNEQF
>TRBV7-2|TRBJ1-1
ASSLYRETEAF
>TRBV7-2|TRBJ2-1
AGSLSRRSRDRGLWKF
>TRBV13|TRBJ2-5
ASGGREGKETQY
>TRBV4-1|TRBJ2-7
ASSQQGLDEQY
>TRBV29-1|TRBJ2-5
SVESSGGETQY
>TRBV5-1|TRBJ2-1
ASSARLAGGPGNEQF
>TRBV5-1|TRBJ2-7
ARSQGQQNSYEQY
>TRBV6-5|TRBJ1-5
ASSYSEPTGNQPQH
>TRBV3-1|TRBJ2-3
ASSPRLVTDTRY
>TRBV27|TRBJ2-6
ASSLYAGAAGANVLT
>TRBV4-3|TRBJ1-2
ASSHQDRFGVGYT
>TRBV9|TRBJ2-4
ASSVGRRGVGAKNIQY
>TRBV12-3/TRBV12-4|TRBJ2-4
ASSCAGTKNIQY
>TRBV27|TRBJ1-4
ASSSFRAANEKLF
>TRBV5-1|TRBJ1-2
ASSGLQQTNYGYT
>TRBV5-1|TRBJ1-1
ASSRTTGLLLSAEAF
>TRBV4-3|TRBJ1-2
ASSPGGLEDYGYT
>TRBV5-1|TRBJ2-7
ASIRALDYEQY
>TRBV29-1|TRBJ2-3
SADFTDTQY
>TRBV5-1|TRBJ2-7
ASSSRISYEQY
>TRBV7-9|TRBJ2-3
ASSLPYRGAITDTQY
>TRBV29-1|TRBJ2-1
SVEDLSRGGSWDEQF
>TRBV12-3/TRBV12-4|TRBJ1-2
ASSRITGVYGYT
>TRBV7-2|TRBJ2-3
ASSLALVLAGGLDTQY